These T cell receptor beta chains were read from a single sample in a study of blood T cells in healthy people across ages. Each CDR3 protein gets one entry after TCRdb re-called the 5' RACE reads with MiXCR. Of about 640,000 distinct CDR3 sequences detected, under 70% appear once; the ten largest clones hold 30% to 45%. Sequenced input: blood. These receptors all stem from a man in his sixties in good health. CDR3s include the opening cysteine and the closing phenylalanine or tryptophan. A D gene is named only where the DNA matches it firmly. Expanded clones get a size class; other rows say once, few or many, or leave the size out.

abundance	v_gene	d_gene	j_gene	CDR3aa	CDR3nt
.	TRBV2	TRBD1	TRBJ1-1	CASSGDRAEAFF	TGTGCCAGCTCAGGAGACAGGGCGGAAGCTTTCTTT
.	TRBV11-2	TRBD2	TRBJ2-5	CASSLGARGGDQETQYF	TGTGCCAGCAGCTTAGGAGCCCGGGGAGGGGACCAAGAGACCCAGTACTTC
.	TRBV5-1	TRBD2	TRBJ2-3	CASSLEPSGGTDTQYF	TGCGCCAGCAGCTTGGAACCTAGCGGGGGGACAGATACGCAGTATTTT
.	TRBV5-1	.	TRBJ2-5	CASSLAATSYQETQYF	TGCGCCAGCAGCTTGGCCGCGACGAGTTACCAAGAGACCCAGTACTTC
.	TRBV7-2	.	TRBJ2-3	CASSPGRNTDTQYF	TGTGCCAGCAGCCCGGGTCGAAACACAGATACGCAGTATTTT
.	TRBV29-1	TRBD1	TRBJ2-7	CSVEDRVRGFSYEQYF	TGCAGCGTTGAAGACAGGGTCAGGGGGTTCTCCTACGAGCAGTACTTC
once	TRBV2	.	TRBJ1-6	CASTNRDYNSPLHF	TGTGCCAGCACCAACCGGGACTATAATTCACCCCTCCACTTT
few	TRBV14	.	TRBJ2-1	CASSPTSTYNEQFF	TGTGCCAGCAGCCCCACCTCAACATACAATGAGCAGTTCTTC
.	TRBV2	TRBD1	TRBJ1-1	CASSADRAAVNTEAFF	TGTGCCAGCAGTGCGGACAGGGCTGCGGTGAACACTGAAGCTTTCTTT
.	TRBV3-1	TRBD2	TRBJ2-2	CASSSRSAGGGSGGELFF	TGTGCCAGCAGCTCAAGATCGGCGGGGGGAGGCTCGGGCGGGGAGCTGTTTTTT
many	TRBV7-2	TRBD2	TRBJ2-3	CASSSGLAGFTDTQYF	TGTGCCAGCAGCTCGGGACTAGCGGGCTTCACAGATACGCAGTATTTT
.	TRBV10-2	.	TRBJ2-3	CATKAGAGDTQYF	TGCGCCACTAAGGCCGGGGCTGGAGATACGCAGTATTTT
.	TRBV4-2	.	TRBJ2-1	CASSQDRLTPFF	TGTGCCAGCAGCCAAGATCGTTTGACCCCGTTCTTC
.	TRBV6-2/TRBV6-3	.	TRBJ2-6	CASSWSLSHTGANVLTF	TGTGCCAGCAGTTGGTCTTTATCTCATACTGGGGCCAACGTCCTGACTTTC
few	TRBV29-1	.	TRBJ1-2	CSVDHRAHGYTF	TGCAGCGTTGATCACAGGGCCCATGGCTACACCTTC
.	TRBV28	.	TRBJ2-6	CTSSLEIGRASGANVLTF	TGTACCAGCAGTTTGGAGATTGGCAGGGCCTCTGGGGCCAACGTCCTGACTTTC
few	TRBV5-1	.	TRBJ2-1	CASSLGLDNEQFF	TGCGCCAGCAGCTTGGGGCTAGACAATGAGCAGTTCTTC
once	TRBV5-1	.	TRBJ2-3	CASSSTMGKGPTDTQYF	TGCGCCAGCAGCTCCACGATGGGAAAGGGTCCCACAGATACGCAGTATTTT
.	TRBV5-1	TRBD2	TRBJ2-5	CASCPGGPQETQYF	TGCGCCAGCTGCCCGGGGGGGCCACAAGAGACCCAGTACTTC
.	TRBV9	TRBD2	TRBJ2-2	CASSVGGIRTGELFF	TGTGCCAGCAGCGTCGGGGGGATTCGAACCGGGGAGCTGTTTTTT
.	TRBV10-3	TRBD2	TRBJ2-7	CAISENSGALSYNEQYF	TGTGCCATCAGTGAGAATAGCGGGGCCCTCTCCTACAATGAGCAGTACTTC
.	TRBV7-9	.	TRBJ2-3	CASSYGGASDTQYF	TGTGCCAGCAGCTATGGGGGGGCCTCAGATACGCAGTATTTT
few	TRBV20-1	.	TRBJ2-5	CSARDYFKETQYF	TGCAGTGCTAGAGATTACTTTAAAGAGACCCAGTACTTC
.	TRBV12-3/TRBV12-4	TRBD2	TRBJ2-3	CASSLGPSGGATDTQYF	TGTGCCAGCAGTTTAGGTCCCAGCGGGGGGGCAACAGATACGCAGTATTTT
.	TRBV29-1	.	TRBJ2-1	CSVKTQGPYNEQFF	TGCAGCGTTAAAACTCAGGGGCCCTACAATGAGCAGTTCTTC
.	TRBV7-2	TRBD1	TRBJ2-1	CASSLFGDSYNEQFF	TGTGCCAGCAGCTTATTCGGGGACAGCTACAATGAGCAGTTCTTC
few	TRBV20-1	.	TRBJ2-5	CSAAPGLRETQYF	TGCAGTGCAGCCCCGGGACTTAGGGAGACCCAGTACTTC
.	TRBV6-1	TRBD2	TRBJ2-7	CASSEDGRDEQYF	TGTGCCAGCAGTGAAGACGGGAGGGACGAGCAGTACTTC
.	TRBV6-6	.	TRBJ1-2	CASRRAGARANYGYTF	TGTGCCAGCAGAAGGGCCGGGGCGAGGGCAAACTATGGCTACACCTTC
.	TRBV7-2	.	TRBJ2-5	CASRRGGGAETQYF	TGTGCCAGCAGACGAGGAGGGGGCGCGGAGACCCAGTACTTC
.	TRBV6-2/TRBV6-3	.	TRBJ1-6	CASGLPTTSYNSPLHF	TGTGCCAGCGGGCTCCCCACAACCTCCTATAATTCACCCCTCCACTTT
few	TRBV2	.	TRBJ2-7	CASSRDGSSYEQYF	TGTGCCAGCAGTCGGGACGGTAGCTCCTACGAGCAGTACTTC
.	TRBV12-3/TRBV12-4	TRBD2	TRBJ2-7	CASSPLAGEYEQYF	TGTGCCAGCAGTCCCCTAGCGGGGGAGTACGAGCAGTACTTC
.	TRBV7-2	TRBD1	TRBJ1-6	CASSLGTGVNSPLHF	TGTGCCAGCAGCTTAGGGACAGGGGTGAATTCACCCCTCCACTTT
.	TRBV28	.	TRBJ2-7	CASSVTGSAYEQYF	TGTGCCAGCAGTGTAACCGGGAGCGCCTACGAGCAGTACTTC
.	TRBV12-3/TRBV12-4	TRBD1	TRBJ1-6	CASSLMGTGTNSPLHF	TGTGCCAGCAGTTTAATGGGGACAGGGACAAATTCACCCCTCCACTTT
.	TRBV10-3	.	TRBJ1-1	CAISDGDSMNDEAFF	TGTGCCATCAGTGACGGGGACTCTATGAATGATGAAGCTTTCTTT
few	TRBV6-2/TRBV6-3	.	TRBJ2-5	CASRRSLQTQYF	TGTGCCAGCAGACGGTCCTTACAGACCCAGTACTTC
once	TRBV4-1	.	TRBJ1-2	CASSQGGGTSVYGYTF	TGCGCCAGCAGCCAAGGAGGCGGGACTTCGGTCTATGGCTACACCTTC
.	TRBV7-2	.	TRBJ1-5	CASSLALRGTSNQPQHF	TGTGCCAGCAGCTTAGCGCTAAGGGGCACCAGCAATCAGCCCCAGCATTTT
.	TRBV11-2	TRBD2	TRBJ2-1	CASSLNGGDNNEQFF	TGTGCCAGCAGCTTAAACGGGGGGGACAACAATGAGCAGTTCTTC
.	TRBV10-1	.	TRBJ2-3	CASSEVSASTDTQYF	TGCGCCAGCAGTGAGGTTAGCGCGTCCACAGATACGCAGTATTTT
few	TRBV6-2/TRBV6-3	TRBD2	TRBJ2-1	CASSYSTSTEQFF	TGTGCCAGCAGTTACTCGACTAGCACTGAGCAGTTCTTC
.	TRBV15	TRBD1	TRBJ2-7	CATKTGTEAYEQYF	TGTGCCACCAAGACCGGGACAGAAGCCTACGAGCAGTACTTC
few	TRBV4-2	.	TRBJ2-5	CASSQRALAETQYF	TGTGCCAGCAGCCAAAGGGCCCTAGCGGAGACCCAGTACTTC
.	TRBV28	TRBD2	TRBJ2-7	CASSYAGTTYNEQYF	TGTGCCAGCAGTTACGCCGGGACTACCTACAATGAGCAGTACTTC